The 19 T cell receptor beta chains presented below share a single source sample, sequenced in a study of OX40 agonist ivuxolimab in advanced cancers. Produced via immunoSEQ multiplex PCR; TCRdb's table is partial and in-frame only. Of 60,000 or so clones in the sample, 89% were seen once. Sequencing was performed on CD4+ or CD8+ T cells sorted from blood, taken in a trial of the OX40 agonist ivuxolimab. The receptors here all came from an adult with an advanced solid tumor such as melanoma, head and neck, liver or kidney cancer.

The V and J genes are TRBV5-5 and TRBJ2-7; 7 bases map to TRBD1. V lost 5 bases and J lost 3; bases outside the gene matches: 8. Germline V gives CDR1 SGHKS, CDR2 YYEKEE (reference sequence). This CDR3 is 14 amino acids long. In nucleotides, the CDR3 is TGTGCCAGCAGTTTCCGACAGGGTTACTACGAGCAGTACTTC. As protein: CASSFRQGYYEQYF.

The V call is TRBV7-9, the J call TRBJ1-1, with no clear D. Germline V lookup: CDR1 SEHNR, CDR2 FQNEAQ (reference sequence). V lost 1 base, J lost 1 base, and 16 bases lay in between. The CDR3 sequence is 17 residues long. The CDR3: CASSLEDPARRNTEAFF. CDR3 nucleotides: TGTGCCAGCAGCTTAGAGGATCCGGCCCGGAGGAACACTGAAGCTTTCTTT.

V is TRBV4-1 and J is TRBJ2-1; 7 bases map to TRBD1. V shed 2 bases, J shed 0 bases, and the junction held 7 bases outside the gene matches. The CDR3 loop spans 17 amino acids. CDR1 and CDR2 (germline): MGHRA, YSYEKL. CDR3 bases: TGCGCCAGCAGCCAAACCTTGGGACAGCACTCCTACAATGAGCAGTTCTTC. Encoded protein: CASSQTLGQHSYNEQFF.

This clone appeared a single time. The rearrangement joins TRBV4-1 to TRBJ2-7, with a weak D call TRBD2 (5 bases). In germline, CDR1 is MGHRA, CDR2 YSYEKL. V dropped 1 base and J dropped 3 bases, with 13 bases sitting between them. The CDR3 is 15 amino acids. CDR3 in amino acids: CASSQGLREDYEQYF. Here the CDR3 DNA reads TGCGCCAGCAGCCAAGGGTTGAGGGAAGACTACGAGCAGTACTTC.

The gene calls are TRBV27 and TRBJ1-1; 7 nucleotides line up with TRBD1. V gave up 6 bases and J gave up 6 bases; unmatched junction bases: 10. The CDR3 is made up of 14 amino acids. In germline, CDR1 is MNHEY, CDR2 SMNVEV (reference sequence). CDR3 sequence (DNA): TGTGCCAGCAGCTTACAGGGGCTCGGCTCTGAAGCTTTCTTT. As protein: CASSLQGLGSEAFF.

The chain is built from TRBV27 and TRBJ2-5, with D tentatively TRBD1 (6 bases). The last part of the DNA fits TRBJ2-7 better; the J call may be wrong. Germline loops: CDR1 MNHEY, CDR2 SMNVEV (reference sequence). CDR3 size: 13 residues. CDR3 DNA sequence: TGTGCCAGCAGTTGGGGACAAGCGTACGAGCAGTACTTC. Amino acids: CASSWGQAYEQYF.

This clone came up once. CDR3 loop: CASSPGLAGLYF. CDR3 bases: TGTGCCAGCAGCCCGGGACTAGCGGGACTGTACTTC. This chain connects TRBV14 to TRBJ2-7, with 13 bases aligning to TRBD2. This CDR3 contains 12 residues. The ends lost 4 bases at V and 12 bases at J; junction bases unmatched: 3. In germline, CDR1 is SGHDN, CDR2 FVKESK.

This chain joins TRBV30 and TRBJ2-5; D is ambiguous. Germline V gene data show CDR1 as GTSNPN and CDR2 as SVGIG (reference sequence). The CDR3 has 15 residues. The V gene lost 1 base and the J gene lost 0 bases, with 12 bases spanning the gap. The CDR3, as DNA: TGTGCCTGGAGTGACGTGTTGGCCAACCAAGAGACCCAGTACTTC. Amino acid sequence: CAWSDVLANQETQYF.

CDR3 sequence reads: CASSLGLAGVEQYF. CDR3 sequence (DNA): TGTGCCAGCAGCTTGGGCCTAGCGGGAGTCGAGCAGTACTTC. The chain recombines TRBV11-2 with TRBJ2-7, with 10 bases fitting TRBD2. The junction had 5 bases not matched to a gene; V was cut back by 3 bases and J by 6 bases. CDR1 is SGHAT, CDR2 FQNNGV, per germline. This CDR3 comprises 14 residues. The whole variable domain, filled in from reference TRBV11-2 and TRBJ2-7, reads EAGVAQSPRYKIIEKRQSVAFWCNPISGHATLYWYQQILGQGPKLLIQFQNNGVVDDSQLPKDRFSAERLKGVDSTLKIQPAKLEDSAVYLCASSLGLAGVEQYFGPGTRLTVT.

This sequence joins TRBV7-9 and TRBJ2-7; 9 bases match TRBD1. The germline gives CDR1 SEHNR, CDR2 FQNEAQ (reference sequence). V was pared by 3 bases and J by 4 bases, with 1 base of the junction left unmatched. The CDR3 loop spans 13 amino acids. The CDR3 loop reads CASSFGTGYEQYF. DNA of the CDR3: TGTGCCAGCAGCTTCGGGACAGGGTACGAGCAGTACTTC.

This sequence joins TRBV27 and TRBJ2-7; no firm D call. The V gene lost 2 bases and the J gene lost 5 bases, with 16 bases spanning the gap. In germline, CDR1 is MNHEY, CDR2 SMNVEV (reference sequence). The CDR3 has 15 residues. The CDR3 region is CASSLEAGALDEQYF. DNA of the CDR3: TGTGCCAGCAGTTTAGAGGCAGGCGCCCTGGACGAGCAGTACTTC.

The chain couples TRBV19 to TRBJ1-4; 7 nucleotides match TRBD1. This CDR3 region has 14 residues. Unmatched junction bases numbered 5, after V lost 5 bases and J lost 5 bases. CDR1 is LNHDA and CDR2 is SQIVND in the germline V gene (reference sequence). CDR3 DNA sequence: TGTGCCAGTAGTCAACAGGGGAGCAATGAAAAACTGTTTTTT. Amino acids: CASSQQGSNEKLFF.

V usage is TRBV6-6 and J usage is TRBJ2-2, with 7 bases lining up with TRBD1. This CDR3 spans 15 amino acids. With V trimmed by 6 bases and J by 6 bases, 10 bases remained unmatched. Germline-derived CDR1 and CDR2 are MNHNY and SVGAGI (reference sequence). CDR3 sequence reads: CASSRDREGSGELFF. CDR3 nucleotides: TGTGCCAGCAGCCGGGACAGAGAAGGGTCCGGGGAGCTGTTTTTT.

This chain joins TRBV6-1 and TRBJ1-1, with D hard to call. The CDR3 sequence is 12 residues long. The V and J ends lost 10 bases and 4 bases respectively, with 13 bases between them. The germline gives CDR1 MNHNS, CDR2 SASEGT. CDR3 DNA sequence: TGTGCCATCTTTTGGTTGGGCACTGAAGCTTTCTTT. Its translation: CAIFWLGTEAFF.

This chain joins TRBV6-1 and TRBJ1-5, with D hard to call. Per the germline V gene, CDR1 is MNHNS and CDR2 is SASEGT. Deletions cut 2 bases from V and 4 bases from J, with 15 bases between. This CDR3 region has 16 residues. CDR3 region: CASSEWVEPQNQPQHF. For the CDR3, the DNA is TGTGCCAGCAGTGAATGGGTGGAACCACAAAATCAGCCCCAGCATTTT.

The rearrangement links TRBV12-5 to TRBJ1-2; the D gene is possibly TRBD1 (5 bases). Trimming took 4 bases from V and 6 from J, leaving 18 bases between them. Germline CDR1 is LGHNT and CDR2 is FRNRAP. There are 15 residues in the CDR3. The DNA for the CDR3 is TGTGCTAGTGGTTGGGACGGACCTCAGATGGATGGCTACACCTTC. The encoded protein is CASGWDGPQMDGYTF. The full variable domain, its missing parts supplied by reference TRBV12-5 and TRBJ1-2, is DARVTQTPRHKVTEMGQEVTMRCQPILGHNTVFWYRQTMMQGLELLAYFRNRAPLDDSGMPKDRFSAEMPDATLATLKIQPSEPRDSAVYFCASGWDGPQMDGYTFGSGTRLTVV.

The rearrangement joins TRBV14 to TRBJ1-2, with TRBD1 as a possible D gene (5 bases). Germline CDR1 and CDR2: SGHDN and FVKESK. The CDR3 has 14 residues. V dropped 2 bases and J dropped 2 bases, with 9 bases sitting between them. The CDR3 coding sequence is TGTGCCAGCAGCCAACTCGGGGACAACTATGGCTACACCTTC. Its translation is CASSQLGDNYGYTF.

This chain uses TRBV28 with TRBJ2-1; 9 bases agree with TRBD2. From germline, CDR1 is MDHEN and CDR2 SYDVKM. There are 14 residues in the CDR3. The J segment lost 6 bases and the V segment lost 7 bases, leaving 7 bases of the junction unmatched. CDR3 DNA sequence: TGTGCCAGCATTAGCGGGAGTGCTGGCAATGAGCAGTTCTTC. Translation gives CASISGSAGNEQFF.

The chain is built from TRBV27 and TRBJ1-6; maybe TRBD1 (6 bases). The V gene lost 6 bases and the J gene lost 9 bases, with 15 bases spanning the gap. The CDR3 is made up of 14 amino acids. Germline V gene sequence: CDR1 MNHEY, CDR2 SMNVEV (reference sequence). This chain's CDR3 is CASSPGVMGSPLHF. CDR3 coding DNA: TGTGCCAGCAGCCCAGGGGTTATGGGTTCACCCCTCCACTTT.